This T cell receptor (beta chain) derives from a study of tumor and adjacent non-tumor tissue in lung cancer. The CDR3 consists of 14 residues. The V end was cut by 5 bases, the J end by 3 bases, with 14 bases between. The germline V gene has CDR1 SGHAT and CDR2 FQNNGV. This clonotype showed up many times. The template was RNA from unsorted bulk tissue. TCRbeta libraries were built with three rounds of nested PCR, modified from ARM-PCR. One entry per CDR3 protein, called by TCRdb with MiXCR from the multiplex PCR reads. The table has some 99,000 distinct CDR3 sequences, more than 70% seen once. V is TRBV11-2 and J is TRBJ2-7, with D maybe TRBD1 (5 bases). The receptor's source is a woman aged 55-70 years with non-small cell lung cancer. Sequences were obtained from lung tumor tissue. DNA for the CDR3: TGTGCCAGCAGCCAGAGACTTCAGGGCTACGAGCAGTACTTC. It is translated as CASSQRLQGYEQYF. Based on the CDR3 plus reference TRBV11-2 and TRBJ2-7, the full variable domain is EAGVAQSPRYKIIEKRQSVAFWCNPISGHATLYWYQQILGQGPKLLIQFQNNGVVDDSQLPKDRFSAERLKGVDSTLKIQPAKLEDSAVYLCASSQRLQGYEQYFGPGTRLTVT.